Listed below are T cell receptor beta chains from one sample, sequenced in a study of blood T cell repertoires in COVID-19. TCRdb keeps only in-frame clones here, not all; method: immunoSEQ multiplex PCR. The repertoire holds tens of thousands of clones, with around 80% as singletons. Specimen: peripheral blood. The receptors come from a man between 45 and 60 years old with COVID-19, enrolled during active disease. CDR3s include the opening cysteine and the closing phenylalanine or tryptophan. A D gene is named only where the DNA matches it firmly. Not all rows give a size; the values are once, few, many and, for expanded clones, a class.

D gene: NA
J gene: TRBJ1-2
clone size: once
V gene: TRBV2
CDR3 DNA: TGTGCCAGCAGTGAAGCTCGAGGGAGCTACACCTTC
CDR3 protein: CASSEARGSYTF

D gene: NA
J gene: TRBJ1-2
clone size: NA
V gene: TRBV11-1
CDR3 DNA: TGTGCCAGCAGCCCATCACTGGGGCCCAACTATGGCTACACCTTC
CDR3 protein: CASSPSLGPNYGYTF

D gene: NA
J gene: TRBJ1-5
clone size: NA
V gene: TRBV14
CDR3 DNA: TGTGCCAGCAGCCAAGCCAGGGTTTCGAGCTTGGTCGGTCAGCCCCAGCATTTT
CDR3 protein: CASSQARVSSLVGQPQHF

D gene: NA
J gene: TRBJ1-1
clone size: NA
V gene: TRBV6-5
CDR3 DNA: TGTGCCAGCACCCTTGGAGGACAGCTGAACACTGAAGCTTTCTTT
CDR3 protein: CASTLGGQLNTEAFF

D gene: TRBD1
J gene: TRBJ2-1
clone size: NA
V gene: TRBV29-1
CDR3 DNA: TGCAGCGTTGTGGGACAGAAGAATGAGCAGTTCTTC
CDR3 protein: CSVVGQKNEQFF

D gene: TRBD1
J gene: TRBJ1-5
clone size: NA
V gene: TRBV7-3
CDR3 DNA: TGTGCCAGCAGCCTCCCGGGACAGAGCAATCAGCCCCAGCATTTT
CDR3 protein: CASSLPGQSNQPQHF

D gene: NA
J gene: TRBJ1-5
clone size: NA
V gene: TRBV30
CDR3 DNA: TGTGCCTGGAGTGTACAAGGTGGGGGGGGGCCCCAGCATTTT
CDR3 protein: CAWSVQGGGGPQHF

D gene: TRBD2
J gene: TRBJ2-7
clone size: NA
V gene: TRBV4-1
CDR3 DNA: TGCGCCAGCAGCCAAGGGGCCGGGACTAGCGTGTACGAGCAGTACTTC
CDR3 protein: CASSQGAGTSVYEQYF

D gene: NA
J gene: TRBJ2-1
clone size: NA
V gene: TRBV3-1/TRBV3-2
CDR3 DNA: TGTGCCAGCAGCCAAGACTCGGTCAGGGGGGACAATGAGCAGTTCTTC
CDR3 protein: CASSQDSVRGDNEQFF

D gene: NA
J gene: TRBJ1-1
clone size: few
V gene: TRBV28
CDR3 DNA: TGTGCCAGCAGTTCTGCGGCCGGGACACCAATTGGGGCTTTCTTT
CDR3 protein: CASSSAAGTPIGAFF

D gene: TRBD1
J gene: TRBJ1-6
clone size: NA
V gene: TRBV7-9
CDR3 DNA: TGTGCCAGCAGCTTATTCAGGGGGATCTCCTATAATTCACCCCTCCACTTT
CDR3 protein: CASSLFRGISYNSPLHF

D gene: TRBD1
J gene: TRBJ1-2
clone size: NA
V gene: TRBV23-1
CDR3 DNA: TGCGCCAGCAGTCTCGCCCGTCCCGGGACAGAGAACTATGGCTACACCTTC
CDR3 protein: CASSLARPGTENYGYTF

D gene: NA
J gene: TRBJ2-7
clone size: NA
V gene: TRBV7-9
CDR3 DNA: TGTGCCAGCAGCTTTTACGGAGACTACGAGCAGTACTTC
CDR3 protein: CASSFYGDYEQYF

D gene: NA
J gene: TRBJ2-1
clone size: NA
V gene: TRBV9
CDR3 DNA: TGTGCCAGCAGCGTATCCGGGACACTTGACAATGAGCAGTTCTTC
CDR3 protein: CASSVSGTLDNEQFF

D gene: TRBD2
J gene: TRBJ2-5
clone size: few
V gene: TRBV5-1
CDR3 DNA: TGCGCCAGCAGTGGCGGGGGGACTTGGGAGACCCAGTACTTC
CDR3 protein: CASSGGGTWETQYF

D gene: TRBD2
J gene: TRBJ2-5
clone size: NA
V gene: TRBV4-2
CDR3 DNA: TGTGCCAGCAGCCACCGTCCTAGCGGGGGGGCCTCGGAGACCCAGTACTTC
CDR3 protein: CASSHRPSGGASETQYF

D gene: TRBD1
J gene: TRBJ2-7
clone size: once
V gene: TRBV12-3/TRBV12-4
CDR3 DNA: TGTGCCAGCAGCGGGACAGGGGGCGAGCAGTACTTC
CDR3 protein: CASSGTGGEQYF

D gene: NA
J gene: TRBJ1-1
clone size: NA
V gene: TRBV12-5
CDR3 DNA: TGTGCTAGTGGTTTGGTCGGGGGGGAAGGGGCTGAAGCTTTCTTT
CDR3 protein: CASGLVGGEGAEAFF

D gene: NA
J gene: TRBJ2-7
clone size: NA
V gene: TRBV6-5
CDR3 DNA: TGTGCCACTGCTCTTGGTGAACGGGCCTACGAGCAGTACTTC
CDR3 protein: CATALGERAYEQYF

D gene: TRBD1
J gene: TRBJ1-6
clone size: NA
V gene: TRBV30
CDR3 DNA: TGTGCCTGGAGTCTCGAGGGGGCTTATTCACCCCTCCACTTT
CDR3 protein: CAWSLEGAYSPLHF

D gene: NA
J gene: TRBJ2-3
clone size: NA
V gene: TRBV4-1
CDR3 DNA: TGCGCCAGCGGAATTAGCGAGAAACGCACAGATACGCAGTATTTT
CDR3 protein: CASGISEKRTDTQYF

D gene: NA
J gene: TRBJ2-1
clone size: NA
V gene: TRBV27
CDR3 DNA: TGTGCCAGCAAGACTTATTCCTACAATGAGCAGTTCTTC
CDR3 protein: CASKTYSYNEQFF

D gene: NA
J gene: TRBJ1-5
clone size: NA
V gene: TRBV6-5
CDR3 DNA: TGTGCCAGCGCCGTGGACACCGGGAGCCAGCCCCAGCATTTT
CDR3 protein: CASAVDTGSQPQHF

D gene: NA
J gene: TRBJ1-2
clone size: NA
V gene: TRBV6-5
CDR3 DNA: TGTGCCAGCAGTACCGGACAGACCAAGTATGGCTACACCTTC
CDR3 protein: CASSTGQTKYGYTF

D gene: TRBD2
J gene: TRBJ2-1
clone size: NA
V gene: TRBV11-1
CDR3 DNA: TGTGCCAGCAGCCAGGGACTAGCGGGGAACAATGAGCAGTTCTTC
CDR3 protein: CASSQGLAGNNEQFF

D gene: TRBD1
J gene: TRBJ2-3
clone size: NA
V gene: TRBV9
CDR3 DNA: TGTGCCAGCAGCGTCAGAGGGACAGGCACAGATACGCAGTATTTT
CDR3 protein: CASSVRGTGTDTQYF

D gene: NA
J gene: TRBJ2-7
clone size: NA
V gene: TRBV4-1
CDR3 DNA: TGCGCCAGCAGCCAAGTCCGTTCTAGCGAGGGCGAGCAGTACTTC
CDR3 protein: CASSQVRSSEGEQYF

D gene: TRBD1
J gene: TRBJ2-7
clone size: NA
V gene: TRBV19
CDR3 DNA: TGTGCCAGTAGTCCTCGGACAGGGATCGACGAGCAGTACTTC
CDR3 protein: CASSPRTGIDEQYF

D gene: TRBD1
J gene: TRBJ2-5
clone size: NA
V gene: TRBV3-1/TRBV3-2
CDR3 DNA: TGTGCCAGCAGCCGGGACAGAGAGACCCAGTACTTC
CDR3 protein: CASSRDRETQYF